The 18 T cell receptor beta chains reported below all come from one sample, sequenced in a study of molecular identifiers for immune sequencing clone quantification. TCRdb itself ran the PCR reads through MiXCR, one entry per CDR3 protein. Found here are about 510,000 distinct CDR3 sequences, about a fifth of them singletons; the top ten hold 0.65% to 0.95%. The material sequenced was naive CD8+ T cells from blood, with Jurkat cell RNA spiked in. Noted subset: FACS-sorted CD8+CD4-CCR7+CD45RA+ naive T cells. These receptor sequences come from a human donor in good health. Some libraries in this study had Jurkat cell RNA spiked in.

This clonotype was seen more than once but under ten times. This chain uses TRBV27 with TRBJ2-7; D may be TRBD2 (6 bases). Between the trimmed V and J ends, which lost 1 base and 2 bases, there was a span of 9 bases. The CDR3 runs 14 residues. Germline V CDR1 and CDR2: MNHEY, SMNVEV (reference sequence). The CDR3 here is CASSLYGGTYEQYF. As DNA, the CDR3 is TGTGCCAGCAGTTTATACGGGGGAACCTACGAGCAGTACTTC.

This clonotype was observed a handful of times. The V call is TRBV7-9, the J call TRBJ1-1, with no clear D. The V and J ends lost 4 bases and 1 base respectively, with 10 bases between them. Germline V gene lookup returns CDR1 SEHNR and CDR2 FQNEAQ (reference sequence). The CDR3 has 14 amino acids. The CDR3 sequence is CASSSLYQNTEAFF. CDR3 coding DNA: TGTGCCAGCAGCTCCCTATACCAGAACACTGAAGCTTTCTTT.

Remarks on this clonotype: A much larger clone lies one base from this, so it may be a read error. This chain links TRBV20-1 with TRBJ2-6; either TRBD1 or TRBD2 may fit D (5 bases each). The CDR3 totals 18 residues. Trimming removed 7 bases from V and 5 bases from J, with 27 bases in between. Germline-derived CDR1 and CDR2 are DFQATT and SNEGSKA (reference sequence). The CDR3 sequence is CSVRKPSERDRRANVLTF. DNA of the CDR3: TGCAGTGTTAGGAAACCATCCGAACGGGACCGACGGGCCAACGTCCTGACTTTC.

The rearrangement joins TRBV28 to TRBJ2-3; D uncertain. Per the germline V gene, CDR1 is MDHEN and CDR2 is SYDVKM. The V end lost 11 bases, the J end lost 2 bases, and 17 bases lay between the germline ends. The length of the CDR3 is 14 residues. In DNA form, the CDR3 reads TGTGCCGGCTCTCGCGAGTTCCCCACAGATACGCAGTATTTT. Translating it yields CAGSREFPTDTQYF.

As for this clonotype: This may stem from a read error, because a much larger clone lies one nucleotide away. This chain joins TRBV12-3 or TRBV12-4 and TRBJ1-1, with TRBD1 as a possible D gene (5 bases). V gave up 7 bases and J gave up 5 bases, with 17 bases separating them. The length of the CDR3 is 14 residues. CDR3: CASILWGKDTEAFF. For the CDR3, the DNA is TGTGCCAGCATCCTTTGGGGCAAGGATACTGAAGCTTTCTTT.

This clonotype occurred a few times. The chain couples TRBV2 to TRBJ2-7, with 8 bases identical to TRBD2. The CDR3 extends over 15 amino acids. The J segment lost 4 bases and the V segment lost 7 bases, leaving 12 bases of the junction unmatched. Germline V gene sequence: CDR1 SNHLY, CDR2 FYNNEI. DNA for the CDR3: TGTGCCAGCAAGTTAGCGGGATTCGTCAATTACGAGCAGTACTTC. This codes for CASKLAGFVNYEQYF. Looking up the rest from reference TRBV2 and TRBJ2-7 gives the full variable domain: EPEVTQTPSHQVTQMGQEVILRCVPISNHLYFYWYRQILGQKVEFLVSFYNNEISEKSEIFDDQFSVERPDGSNFTLKIRSTKLEDSAMYFCASKLAGFVNYEQYFGPGTRLTVT.

This clonotype was observed at least ten times. The V and J genes are TRBV24-1 and TRBJ1-2; D ambiguous. V lost 7 bases and J 0 bases, leaving 11 bases between the germline ends. The CDR3 has 14 residues. CDR1 and CDR2 from the germline V gene are KGHDR and SFDVKD. The CDR3 bases are TGTGCCACCAGCACAGACTCAGCTAACTATGGCTACACCTTC. Encoded protein: CATSTDSANYGYTF.

The V call is TRBV19, the J call TRBJ2-3; D might be TRBD1 or TRBD2, each matching 5 bases. The V end was cut by 0 bases, the J end by 0 bases, with 13 bases between. The V gene's germline CDR1 is LNHDA and CDR2 SQIVND (reference sequence). This CDR3 spans 17 amino acids. CDR3 DNA: TGTGCCAGTAGTATAGATCAGGGACCCACTAGCACAGATACGCAGTATTTT. Translating gives CASSIDQGPTSTDTQYF.

This clonotype was picked up many times. The chain couples TRBV29-1 to TRBJ2-7; a weak D match, TRBD2 (6 bases). This CDR3 comprises 13 residues. Germline CDR1 is SQVTM and CDR2 is ANQGSEA. Trimming cost V 1 base and J 1 base, with 8 bases left between them. CDR3 DNA: TGCAGCGTTGAAGTGGGAGGTTCCTACGAGCAGTACTTC. This encodes CSVEVGGSYEQYF.

This clonotype was seen at least ten times. The V gene is TRBV12-3 or TRBV12-4, the J gene TRBJ2-3; 12 nucleotides align to TRBD2. CDR3 length: 15 amino acids. After removal of 3 bases from V and 4 bases from J, the junction contained 2 bases not matched to a gene. CDR3 sequence reads: CASSFASGGADTQYF. CDR3 coding DNA: TGTGCCAGCAGTTTCGCTAGCGGGGGGGCAGATACGCAGTATTTT.

This clonotype was counted ten times or more. The V gene is TRBV7-9, the J gene TRBJ2-3; TRBD2 is a possible D gene (6 bases). CDR3 length: 18 amino acids. V dropped 5 bases and J dropped 0 bases, with 21 bases sitting between them. Germline assignment: CDR1 SEHNR and CDR2 FQNEAQ (reference sequence). The CDR3 loop reads CASSTRSGTPTSTDTQYF. CDR3 coding DNA: TGTGCCAGCAGCACCCGTTCCGGGACTCCTACTAGCACAGATACGCAGTATTTT.

Worth noting for this clonotype: A much larger clone lies one base from this, so it may be a read error. CDR3 amino acids: CASSSQGPGNTEAFF. The CDR3 coding sequence is TGTGCCAGCAGCAGTCAGGGGCCTGGGAACACTGAAGCTTTCTTT. The chain recombines TRBV5-3 with TRBJ1-1; a weak D match, TRBD1 (6 bases). TRBV5-3 is identified as an open reading frame with a role that is uncertain. The CDR3 covers 15 residues. Trimming cost V 8 bases and J 1 base, with 18 bases left between them.

V is TRBV6-1 and J is TRBJ2-5; D gene uncertain. Germline V CDR1 and CDR2: MNHNS, SASEGT. Trimming took 2 bases from V and 4 from J, leaving 8 bases between them. The CDR3 contains 13 residues. The CDR3 DNA reads TGTGCCAGCAGTGAAATACAGACAGAGACCCAGTACTTC. The encoded protein is CASSEIQTETQYF.

This clonotype appeared many times. The chain carries TRBV12-5 and TRBJ2-7, with D possibly being TRBD1 or TRBD2 (5 bases each). This CDR3 spans 15 amino acids. Germline CDR1 reads LGHNT; CDR2 reads FRNRAP. The germline V and J ends were trimmed by 6 bases and 2 bases, with 17 bases remaining between them. The CDR3 loop is CASGPPGTVAYEQYF. The CDR3 DNA reads TGTGCTAGTGGCCCCCCCGGGACGGTAGCCTACGAGCAGTACTTC.

This clonotype showed up many times. The gene calls are TRBV9 and TRBJ2-3; 9 positions match TRBD2. This CDR3 region has 16 residues. Trimming cost V 3 bases and J 4 bases; bases outside gene matches: 9. Germline lookup yields CDR1 SGDLS and CDR2 YYNGEE. CDR3 amino acids: CASSGIAGDQPDTQYF. CDR3 nucleotides: TGTGCCAGCAGCGGAATAGCGGGAGACCAGCCAGATACGCAGTATTTT.

This clonotype was recorded at least ten times. V and J are TRBV30 and TRBJ2-5, with D perhaps matching TRBD2 (6 bases). The CDR3 is made up of 16 amino acids. Germline V gene lookup returns CDR1 GTSNPN and CDR2 SVGIG (reference sequence). V lost 3 bases and J 0 bases, leaving 17 bases between the germline ends. The CDR3 sequence is CAWSLLGASDQETQYF. CDR3 DNA: TGTGCCTGGAGCCTACTAGGTGCTAGCGACCAAGAGACCCAGTACTTC.

J is TRBJ2-5 and V is TRBV20-1; TRBD1 aligns across 8 bases. CDR1 is DFQATT, CDR2 SNEGSKA, per germline (reference sequence). The CDR3 runs 15 residues. With V trimmed by 2 bases and J by 4 bases, 9 bases remained unmatched. CDR3 nucleotides: TGCAGTGCTAGACCACGGACAGGGTCGAGAGAGACCCAGTACTTC. As protein: CSARPRTGSRETQYF.

The chain joins TRBV13 to TRBJ1-2; 8 bases line up with TRBD1. With V trimmed by 5 bases and J by 0 bases, 8 bases remained unmatched. CDR3 length equals 16 residues. CDR1 is PRHDT and CDR2 is FYEKMQ in the germline V gene (reference sequence). As DNA, the CDR3 is TGTGCCAGCAGCCTCTCCAGGGGGCCTCCTAACTATGGCTACACCTTC. Translating it yields CASSLSRGPPNYGYTF.